A selection of T cell receptor beta chains follows, all from one sample in a study of regulatory T cells in long-lasting Graves disease. TCRdb re-derived calls from the multiplex PCR reads in MiXCR, one entry per CDR3 protein. Here the sample spans about 290,000 distinct CDR3 sequences, around a fifth being singletons. The sample consisted of peripheral blood mononuclear cells (PBMCs), taken when the disease was refractory, from a patient treated with antithyroid drugs. Receptors were obtained from a female donor with Graves disease. CDR3s leave out the opening cysteine and the closing phenylalanine or tryptophan.

V: TRBV20-1
J: TRBJ2-4
CDR3: SAPGRGKNIQY

V: TRBV15
J: TRBJ1-4
CDR3: ATSRDGQGGEKLF

V: TRBV7-3
J: TRBJ1-1
CDR3: ASKTQPNTEAF

V: TRBV20-1
J: TRBJ2-3
CDR3: SARDNGSGRDLQY

V: TRBV3-1
J: TRBJ1-4
CDR3: ASSQDGTNEKLF

V: TRBV9
J: TRBJ2-7
CDR3: ASSLSAGGSHEQY

V: TRBV20-1
J: TRBJ1-4
CDR3: SASGGAATNEKLF

V: TRBV28
J: TRBJ1-3
CDR3: ASSSGFLSSGNTIY

V: TRBV30
J: TRBJ2-7
CDR3: AGWTSAYEQY

V: TRBV18
J: TRBJ2-7
CDR3: ASSATGTFYEQY

V: TRBV2
J: TRBJ2-5
CDR3: ASSETGETQY

V: TRBV3-1
J: TRBJ1-3
CDR3: ASSQEDRGRHLEGNTIY

V: TRBV5-1
J: TRBJ2-2
CDR3: ASSLDGRASGELF

V: TRBV30
J: TRBJ1-4
CDR3: ASRPGEKLF

V: TRBV20-1
J: TRBJ2-5
CDR3: SADSTSGQETQY

V: TRBV7-9
J: TRBJ2-6
CDR3: ASSLRRASGANVLT

V: TRBV7-9
J: TRBJ1-1
CDR3: ASSYVNTEAF

V: TRBV28
J: TRBJ1-1
CDR3: ASSLWGGIAEAF

V: TRBV12-3/TRBV12-4
J: TRBJ2-7
CDR3: ASSSGLAGDLYEQY

V: TRBV4-1
J: TRBJ2-7
CDR3: ASSQNRDEQY

V: TRBV7-9
J: TRBJ1-3
CDR3: ATSTFAVPPHSGNTIY

V: TRBV4-3
J: TRBJ1-1
CDR3: ASSQDRTGVNTEAF

V: TRBV5-1
J: TRBJ2-5
CDR3: ASSWIGGWGETQY

V: TRBV20-1
J: TRBJ2-3
CDR3: SARVGSGQDTQY

V: TRBV7-9
J: TRBJ2-2
CDR3: ASGDRGLTGELF

V: TRBV6-1
J: TRBJ1-2
CDR3: ASRARIRSGSDGYT

V: TRBV20-1
J: TRBJ1-2
CDR3: SAREPGLVYGYT

V: TRBV3-1
J: TRBJ2-4
CDR3: ASSQGASGGIQY

V: TRBV5-5
J: TRBJ2-1
CDR3: ASSFGPNNEQF

V: TRBV28
J: TRBJ2-2
CDR3: ASSSSTGELF

V: TRBV12-3/TRBV12-4
J: TRBJ2-5
CDR3: ASASSGPSQETQY

V: TRBV28
J: TRBJ2-5
CDR3: ASRKWETQY

V: TRBV7-2
J: TRBJ1-1
CDR3: ASSLGVRGATEAF

V: TRBV14
J: TRBJ2-7
CDR3: ASSPRLAAGEQY

V: TRBV3-1
J: TRBJ2-1
CDR3: ASSQDSGLAGTRLNEQF

V: TRBV27
J: TRBJ2-2
CDR3: ASSLWGGLELS

V: TRBV5-8
J: TRBJ2-4
CDR3: ASSFFGVSKNIQY

V: TRBV6-1
J: TRBJ1-6
CDR3: ASNNPGPRSPLH

V: TRBV28
J: TRBJ1-4
CDR3: ASSLRRPSGEKLF

V: TRBV12-3/TRBV12-4
J: TRBJ2-5
CDR3: ASSFWGGETQY

V: TRBV4-2
J: TRBJ1-1
CDR3: ASSQDYWQGETEAF

V: TRBV30
J: TRBJ1-5
CDR3: AWSADPPGQPQH

V: TRBV5-1
J: TRBJ2-2
CDR3: ASSARQGASGELF

V: TRBV12-3/TRBV12-4
J: TRBJ2-7
CDR3: ASSRDDDSYEQY

V: TRBV28
J: TRBJ2-7
CDR3: ASKTGTGLYEQY

V: TRBV27
J: TRBJ2-5
CDR3: ASRVGGSQETQY

V: TRBV25-1
J: TRBJ1-5
CDR3: AILDRRNQPQH

V: TRBV14
J: TRBJ1-2
CDR3: ASSQDLLKPYGYT

V: TRBV29-1
J: TRBJ2-1
CDR3: SVEGGGEYNNEQF

V: TRBV6-1
J: TRBJ1-4
CDR3: ASGQKTTNEKLF

V: TRBV6-5
J: TRBJ2-5
CDR3: ASSYRGGVETQY

V: TRBV28
J: TRBJ2-1
CDR3: ASRGFSYNEQF

V: TRBV7-2
J: TRBJ2-2
CDR3: ASSLLRDTGELF

V: TRBV7-9
J: TRBJ2-4
CDR3: ASSLGGEIPTNIQY

V: TRBV4-3
J: TRBJ2-7
CDR3: ASIVTNKREAYEQY

V: TRBV10-3
J: TRBJ1-5
CDR3: AISESGDRGAQPQH